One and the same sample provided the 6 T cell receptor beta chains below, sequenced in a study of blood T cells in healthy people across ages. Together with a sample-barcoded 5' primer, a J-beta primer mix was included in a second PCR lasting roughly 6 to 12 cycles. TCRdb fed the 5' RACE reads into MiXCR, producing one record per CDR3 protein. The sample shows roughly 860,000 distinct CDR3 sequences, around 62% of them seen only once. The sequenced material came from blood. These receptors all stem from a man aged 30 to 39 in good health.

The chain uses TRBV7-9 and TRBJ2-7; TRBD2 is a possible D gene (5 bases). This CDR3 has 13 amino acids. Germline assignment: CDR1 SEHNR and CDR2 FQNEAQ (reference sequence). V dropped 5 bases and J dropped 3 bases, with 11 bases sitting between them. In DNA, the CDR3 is TGTGCCAGCAGCGGCGGGTTTGTCTACGAGCAGTACTTC. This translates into CASSGGFVYEQYF.

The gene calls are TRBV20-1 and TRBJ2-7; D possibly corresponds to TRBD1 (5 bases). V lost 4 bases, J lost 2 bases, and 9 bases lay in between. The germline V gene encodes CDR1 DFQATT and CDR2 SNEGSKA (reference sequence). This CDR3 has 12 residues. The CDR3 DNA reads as TGCAGTGCTAACAGGATCGCCTACGAGCAGTACTTC. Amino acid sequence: CSANRIAYEQYF.

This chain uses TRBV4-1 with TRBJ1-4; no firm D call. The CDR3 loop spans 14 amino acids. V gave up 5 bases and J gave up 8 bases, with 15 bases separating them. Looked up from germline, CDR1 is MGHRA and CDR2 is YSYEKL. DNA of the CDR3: TGCGCCAGCAGCTTTGGCCCCCCGCCCGAAAAACTGTTTTTT. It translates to CASSFGPPPEKLFF.

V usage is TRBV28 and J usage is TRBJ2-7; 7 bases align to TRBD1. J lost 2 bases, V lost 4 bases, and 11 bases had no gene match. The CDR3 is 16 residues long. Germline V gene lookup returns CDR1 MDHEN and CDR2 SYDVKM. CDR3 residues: CASSSPQQGWAYEQYF. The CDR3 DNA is TGTGCCAGCAGTTCACCCCAACAGGGGTGGGCCTACGAGCAGTACTTC. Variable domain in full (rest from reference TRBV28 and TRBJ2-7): DVKVTQSSRYLVKRTGEKVFLECVQDMDHENMFWYRQDPGLGLRLIYFSYDVKMKEKGDIPEGYSVSREKKERFSLILESASTNQTSMYLCASSSPQQGWAYEQYFGPGTRLTVT.

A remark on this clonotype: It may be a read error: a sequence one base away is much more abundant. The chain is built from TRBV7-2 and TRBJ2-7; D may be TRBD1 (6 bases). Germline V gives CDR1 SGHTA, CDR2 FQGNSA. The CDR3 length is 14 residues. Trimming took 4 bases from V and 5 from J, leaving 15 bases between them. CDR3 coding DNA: TGTGCCAGCAGCTCAGCGAGGACAGTCAACGAGCAGTACTTC. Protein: CASSSARTVNEQYF.

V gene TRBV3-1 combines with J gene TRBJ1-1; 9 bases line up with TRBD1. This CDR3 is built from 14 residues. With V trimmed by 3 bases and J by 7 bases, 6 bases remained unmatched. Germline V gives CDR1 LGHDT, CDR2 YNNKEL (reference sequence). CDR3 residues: CASSHGQGTVEAFF. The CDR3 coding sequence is TGTGCCAGCAGCCACGGACAGGGGACTGTTGAAGCTTTCTTT.